The source of this T cell receptor beta chain is a study of T cells in Graves' hyperthyroidism and ophthalmopathy. Study-level findings and limits: Model predictions of ophthalmopathy came a median roughly 6.7 months before onset.

The CDR3 is 11 residues long. Per the germline V gene, CDR1 is GTSNPN and CDR2 is SVGIG (reference sequence). Trimming cost V 7 bases and J 8 bases, with 11 bases left between them. Graves' hyperthyroidism qualified as stable when ophthalmopathy did not progress within 18 months. Patients were aged 18 to 65, had disease duration under 2 months, and had newly diagnosed hyperthyroidism. In its sample, this clonotype was seen many times. What it recognizes is unknown. Amplification targeted TCR beta CDR3 regions from RNA transcripts. TCR CDR3 regions were first amplified by RT-PCR with HTBI primers. TCRdb passed the multiplex PCR reads through MiXCR, listing each CDR3 protein once. The sample includes about 740,000 distinct CDR3 sequences, 14% of them seen just once.

The origin of this receptor is a woman aged 18-29 years with Graves' hyperthyroidism. The V call is TRBV30, the J call TRBJ1-4; the D is unclear. What was sequenced was blood. The CDR3 is CAFPREEKLFF. The CDR3 region has the DNA TGTGCCTTCCCCCGTGAGGAAAAACTGTTTTTT.